Listed below are T cell receptor beta chains from one sample, sequenced in a study of beta chain features in type 1 diabetes. Some clones are missing from TCRdb's copy, which holds only in-frame ones; the method was immunoSEQ multiplex PCR. The repertoire holds about 180,000 clones, with 7% to 9% as singletons. Sequenced material: central memory CD4+ T cells from blood. All receptors come from a man in his late teens or twenties with type 1 diabetes. Each CDR3 is given with its conserved first and last residue. The D gene is left open where the match is weak. The listing skips clone size in some rows; elsewhere it reads once, few, many or a size class.

NA,TRBJ2-2,TRBV28,few,TGTGCCAGCACCTCAAGAGGCGGGGAGCTGTTTTTT,CASTSRGGELFF
TRBD1,TRBJ1-3,TRBV18,few,TGTGCCAGCTCGCCCCGACAGGGTTCGGCTGACACCATATATTTT,CASSPRQGSADTIYF
TRBD1,TRBJ1-6,TRBV6-5,few,TGTGCCAGCAGTTACTCAGCCGGACAGGGAAGTTCACCCCTCCACTTT,CASSYSAGQGSSPLHF
TRBD2,TRBJ2-3,TRBV19,few,TGTGCCAGTAGCCTAGCGGGAGGGCCAGCAGATACGCAGTATTTT,CASSLAGGPADTQYF
NA,TRBJ1-1,TRBV5-1,few,TGCGCCAGCAGTAGCGATACTGAAGCTTTCTTT,CASSSDTEAFF
TRBD2,TRBJ2-7,TRBV10-3,NA,TGTGCCATCAGCACCGGGACTAGTTCTTTCGAGCAGTACTTC,CAISTGTSSFEQYF
TRBD2,TRBJ2-7,TRBV28,many,TGTGCCAGCAGTTTATCAGACGGGAGGTACGAGCAGTACTTC,CASSLSDGRYEQYF
NA,TRBJ2-3,TRBV11-2,NA,TGTGCCAGCAGCTTTTTTCGAGATACGCAGTATTTT,CASSFFRDTQYF
NA,TRBJ2-4,TRBV7-9,NA,TGTGCCAGCAGCTTAGATAGCGCCAAAAACATTCAGTACTTC,CASSLDSAKNIQYF
NA,TRBJ2-7,TRBV27,NA,TGTGCCAGCAGTCCCCGGAGCTCCTACGAGCAGTACTTC,CASSPRSSYEQYF
NA,TRBJ2-7,TRBV6-6,NA,TGTGCCAGCAGTTACCCAGGCAGGGATTCCTACGAGCAGTACTTC,CASSYPGRDSYEQYF
NA,TRBJ2-2,TRBV7-2,NA,TGTGCCAGCAGCTTATCCGGGGGTGACACCGGGGAGCTGTTTTTT,CASSLSGGDTGELFF
NA,TRBJ2-3,TRBV11-2,few,TGTGCCAGCAGCTTAGCGGGAGTGACAGATACGCAGTATTTT,CASSLAGVTDTQYF
TRBD2,TRBJ2-1,TRBV5-1,NA,TGCGCCAGCAGCTTGGCGGCGGGAGGAAATGAGCAGTTCTTC,CASSLAAGGNEQFF
TRBD1,TRBJ2-3,TRBV20-1,NA,TGCAGTGCCAGGGGGCTGGATACGCAGTATTTT,CSARGLDTQYF
NA,TRBJ2-2,TRBV7-2,NA,TGTGCCAGCAGCTTAGAGCGCGCCGGGGAGCTGTTTTTT,CASSLERAGELFF
NA,TRBJ1-1,TRBV5-1,NA,TGCGCCAGCAGCCAAATCCGGGGTATGGGGATGAACACTGAAGCTTTCTTT,CASSQIRGMGMNTEAFF
TRBD1,TRBJ2-3,TRBV23-1,many,TGCGCCAGCTTGGACAGGCCCGGCACAGATACGCAGTATTTT,CASLDRPGTDTQYF
TRBD1,TRBJ2-5,TRBV29-1,NA,TGCAGCGTGGGACAGGGGGCGGGAGAGACCCAGTACTTC,CSVGQGAGETQYF
TRBD2,TRBJ2-5,TRBV5-4,few,TGTGCCAGCAGCGAAGCGGGGACCGAAGAGACCCAGTACTTC,CASSEAGTEETQYF
TRBD2,TRBJ2-5,TRBV5-1,NA,TGCGCCAGCAGCTTGACCGGACTAGCGGGGGCCCAACCCGTAGAGACCCAGTACTTC,CASSLTGLAGAQPVETQYF
TRBD2,TRBJ2-1,TRBV7-2,NA,TGTGCCAGCAGCGTAGAGGCTAGCGGGAGATACAATGAGCAGTTCTTC,CASSVEASGRYNEQFF
NA,TRBJ2-5,TRBV7-8,NA,TGTGCCAGCAGCCCCCCCTTGCGAGAGTTCAAGACCCAGTACTTC,CASSPPLREFKTQYF
NA,TRBJ1-1,TRBV9,few,TGTGCCAGCAGCACGACAGTCCTGAACACTGAAGCTTTCTTT,CASSTTVLNTEAFF
TRBD2,TRBJ2-3,TRBV7-2,NA,TGTGCCAGCAGCCCCCCCGGGGGGGCGAGCACAGATACGCAGTATTTT,CASSPPGGASTDTQYF
NA,TRBJ1-4,TRBV18,NA,TGTGCCAGCTCCCTACAATCCGCGGGTAATGAAAAACTGTTTTTT,CASSLQSAGNEKLFF
TRBD2,TRBJ2-2,TRBV7-2,NA,TGTGCCAGCAGCTGGACTAGCGGGGGCCCCGGGGAGCTGTTTTTT,CASSWTSGGPGELFF
NA,TRBJ2-3,TRBV11-2,NA,TGTGCCAGCAGCTTATCCCTGACAGCCACCACAGATACGCAGTATTTT,CASSLSLTATTDTQYF
NA,TRBJ1-3,TRBV18,few,TGTGCCAGCTCACCACTTCAGGGCGGCCCCAGCTCTGGAAACACCATATATTTT,CASSPLQGGPSSGNTIYF
TRBD2,TRBJ2-3,TRBV6-1,NA,TGTGCCAGCACGGGACTAGCCCGGAGCACAGATACGCAGTATTTT,CASTGLARSTDTQYF
NA,TRBJ1-2,TRBV12-2,NA,TGTGCAAGTCGCTTAGCGCTACCGGGGGGCTACACCTTC,CASRLALPGGYTF
TRBD2,TRBJ2-5,TRBV7-2,NA,TGTGCCAGCAGCTTAGCCGGGACTATAGAGACCCAGTACTTC,CASSLAGTIETQYF
NA,TRBJ1-2,TRBV6-5,few,TGTGCCAGCAGTCCACCAGGGCAAGGCGGCTACACCTTC,CASSPPGQGGYTF
TRBD1,TRBJ2-7,TRBV5-4,NA,TGTGCCAGCAGCCCGGGGGGCGGACAGGGGTACGAGCAGTACTTC,CASSPGGGQGYEQYF